This is a list of T cell receptor beta chains from one sample in a study of cytomegalovirus exposure and HLA in healthy donors. Sequenced by immunoSEQ multiplex PCR; TCRdb stores in-frame clones only, minus some. The table includes some 130,000 clones, approximately 82% detected once. The specimen sequenced was PBMCs. These TCRs come from a female donor in good health and CMV-seronegative. Both conserved end residues are part of each CDR3. The D gene is left open where the match is weak. Some rows mark clone size as missing; the rest say once, few, many or name a class of expanded clone.

V	D	J	size	DNA	CDR3
TRBV5-4	TRBD2	TRBJ2-7	many	TGTGCCAGCAGCTCCGGGGGGGTGGCTAGCGTTCCCTACGAGCAGTACTTC	CASSSGGVASVPYEQYF
TRBV6-5	TRBD1	TRBJ2-3	-	TGTGCCAGCAGGAGGGACAGGGTGTTAGATACGCAGTATTTT	CASRRDRVLDTQYF
TRBV6-1	TRBD2	TRBJ2-5	-	TGTGCCAGCAGTGAAGGCGGGGAGGGGAAGCAAGAGACCCAGTACTTC	CASSEGGEGKQETQYF
TRBV27	-	TRBJ2-3	-	TGTGCCAGCAGTTTCGGTTATGGAGATACGCAGTATTTT	CASSFGYGDTQYF
TRBV7-2	-	TRBJ2-5	-	TGTGCCAGCAGCCAGGTTAATCAAGAGACCCAGTACTTC	CASSQVNQETQYF
TRBV7-2	-	TRBJ1-1	-	TGTGCCAGCACCAGACAGCTAATGAACACTGAAGCTTTCTTT	CASTRQLMNTEAFF
TRBV10-3	-	TRBJ2-3	-	TGTGCCATCAGTGTACGTGTAGACAATACGCAGTATTTT	CAISVRVDNTQYF
TRBV4-1	-	TRBJ2-2	-	TGCGCCAGCACCATCGAAGGGGGATCGAACACCGGGGAGCTGTTTTTT	CASTIEGGSNTGELFF
TRBV7-9	-	TRBJ2-1	once	TGTGCCAGCCACTTGGGAGAACAACACTACAATGAGCAGTTCTTC	CASHLGEQHYNEQFF
TRBV9	-	TRBJ2-7	-	TGTGCCAGCAGCGTAGACGGGTCCTACGAGCAGTACTTC	CASSVDGSYEQYF
TRBV4-1	-	TRBJ2-1	-	TGCGCCAGCAGCCAAGTGTACGGGACTGACGGTGAGCAGTTCTTC	CASSQVYGTDGEQFF
TRBV5-4	-	TRBJ2-3	-	TGTGCCAGCAGCCGAGGAGATACGCAGTATTTT	CASSRGDTQYF
TRBV11-2	-	TRBJ1-5	-	TGTGCCAGCAGCTTAGACAGGGTTCAGCCCCAGCATTTT	CASSLDRVQPQHF
TRBV5-1	-	TRBJ2-5	once	TGCGCCAGCAGCTCAACTCCGGGGTCAGAGACCCAGTACTTC	CASSSTPGSETQYF
TRBV4-1	-	TRBJ1-2	once	TGCGCCAGCAGCCAAGAAATTGCCCCCGGTAGCCCCTATGGCTACACCTTC	CASSQEIAPGSPYGYTF
TRBV4-1	TRBD1	TRBJ2-7	-	TGCGCCAGCAGCCCACCAGGGACAGCAGTAGACGAGCAGTACTTC	CASSPPGTAVDEQYF
TRBV28	-	TRBJ1-2	-	TGTGCCAGCAGTTTGAGCAAAAACTATGGCTACACCTTC	CASSLSKNYGYTF
TRBV7-2	-	TRBJ2-7	-	TGTGCCAGCAGCTTCTCCAGGGTCGAGCAGTACTTC	CASSFSRVEQYF
TRBV21-1	-	TRBJ2-7	-	TGTGCCAGCAGCATGGGGGGATATTGCTACGAGCAGTACTTC	CASSMGGYCYEQYF
TRBV7-3	TRBD1	TRBJ2-5	-	TGTGCCAGCAGCTTAGGGACAGGGGAGACCCAGTACTTC	CASSLGTGETQYF
TRBV4-3	TRBD2	TRBJ2-1	-	TGCGCCAGCAGCCAAGATCCCTGGACTAGCGGGAGGGATGAGCAGTTCTTC	CASSQDPWTSGRDEQFF
TRBV4-3	TRBD2	TRBJ2-5	once	TGCGCCAGCAGCCAAGAGGGGAGGGGTCAAGAGACCCAGTACTTC	CASSQEGRGQETQYF
TRBV4-3	-	TRBJ1-4	-	TGCGCCAGCAGCCAATACAGGGCAACTAATGAAAAACTGTTTTTT	CASSQYRATNEKLFF
TRBV2	TRBD1	TRBJ1-4	-	TGTGCCAGCAGGATGGGACAGGGGGGAGACGCAGCTAATGAAAAACTGTTTTTT	CASRMGQGGDAANEKLFF
TRBV7-2	TRBD1	TRBJ2-7	-	TGTGCCAGCAGCTTAGTATCGGGACAGGGCCTCTACGAGCAGTACTTC	CASSLVSGQGLYEQYF
TRBV30	TRBD1	TRBJ2-1	-	TGTGCCTGGAGCACGGACAGGGGGCATGAGCAGTTCTTC	CAWSTDRGHEQFF
TRBV29-1	TRBD2	TRBJ2-7	-	TGCAGCGTTGGTAGCGGGGAGGACTACGAGCAGTACTTC	CSVGSGEDYEQYF
TRBV6-4	TRBD2	TRBJ2-3	few	TGTGCCAGCAGTGGAATAGCGGGATCTAGAGATACGCAGTATTTT	CASSGIAGSRDTQYF
TRBV6-5	TRBD1	TRBJ1-2	-	TGTGCCAGCAGTTCGGGACAGCAGTATGGCTACACCTTC	CASSSGQQYGYTF
TRBV18	-	TRBJ1-5	-	TGTGCCAGCTCAGGAGAGGGTAGGGGCAATCAGCCCCAGCATTTT	CASSGEGRGNQPQHF
TRBV4-3	TRBD2	TRBJ2-7	few	TGCGCCAGCAGCCAAGACCCTAGCGGGGGTAGCTCCTACGAGCAGTACTTC	CASSQDPSGGSSYEQYF
TRBV5-5	-	TRBJ1-2	-	TGTGCCAGCAGCTTCGACAGGATTAACTATGGCTACACCTTC	CASSFDRINYGYTF
TRBV27	-	TRBJ1-6	-	TGTGCCAGCAGTAAATATTCGGATAATTCACCCCTCCACTTT	CASSKYSDNSPLHF
TRBV9	TRBD2	TRBJ2-1	-	TGTGCCAGCAGCGTGGGAGGGAGGGCCAGGAATGAGCAGTTCTTC	CASSVGGRARNEQFF
TRBV10-3	-	TRBJ2-5	-	TGTGCCATCAGTGACGGACAGCAAGAGACCCAGTACTTC	CAISDGQQETQYF
TRBV7-2	TRBD2	TRBJ2-7	-	TGTGCCAGCAGCTTAGCGCTAGCGGGAGGGGAGCAGTACTTC	CASSLALAGGEQYF
TRBV11-3	TRBD1	TRBJ2-2	-	TGTGCCAGCAGCTCACAGGGGGCACCGAACACCGGGGAGCTGTTTTTT	CASSSQGAPNTGELFF
TRBV9	-	TRBJ1-1	-	TGTGCCAGCAGCGTAGCTATAGCCCCGGACACTGAAGCTTTCTTT	CASSVAIAPDTEAFF
TRBV4-1	TRBD1	TRBJ2-1	-	TGCGCCAGCAGCCAGGAAAGGACAGGGGGCTACAATGAGCAGTTCTTC	CASSQERTGGYNEQFF
TRBV28	TRBD1	TRBJ1-2	-	TGTGCCAGCAGTTTATTGGGACAGGGGGCTGGTGGCTACACCTTC	CASSLLGQGAGGYTF
TRBV5-5	TRBD2	TRBJ2-1	few	TGTGCCAGCAGCTTGGGACTAGCGGGAGTCGAGCAGTTCTTC	CASSLGLAGVEQFF
TRBV28	-	TRBJ1-2	-	TGTGCCAGCAGGCCCCAGGGGATGGAGAGGTATGGCTACACCTTC	CASRPQGMERYGYTF
TRBV28	TRBD1	TRBJ1-5	-	TGTGCCAGCAGTGAACCGGGACAGGGATTACAGCCCCAGCATTTT	CASSEPGQGLQPQHF
TRBV19	-	TRBJ2-1	-	TGTGCCAGTAGCCCGACACAGGGCAATGAGCAGTTCTTC	CASSPTQGNEQFF
TRBV28	TRBD2	TRBJ2-7	-	TGTGCCGTCAGTCTGACTAGCGGGGGGACCTACGAGCAGTACTTC	CAVSLTSGGTYEQYF
TRBV19	-	TRBJ1-1	-	TGTGCCAGTAGTACGGGGGGGGAATGGGGCACTGAAGCTTTCTTT	CASSTGGEWGTEAFF
TRBV5-1	-	TRBJ1-2	-	TGCGCCAGCAGCTTGGATCCCAGGGTCGATGGCTACACCTTC	CASSLDPRVDGYTF
TRBV5-1	TRBD1	TRBJ1-1	-	TGCGCCAGCAGCTCGAGCCCCAACAGGGGGCCGTCCACTGAAGCTTTCTTT	CASSSSPNRGPSTEAFF
TRBV5-1	TRBD2	TRBJ2-7	-	TGCGCCAGCAGCTTTAGCGGGAGTCCGACTTACGAGCAGTACTTC	CASSFSGSPTYEQYF
TRBV6-4	TRBD2	TRBJ2-1	-	TGTGCCAGCAGTGACTCAGGGGAGGGCAATGAGCAGTTCTTC	CASSDSGEGNEQFF
TRBV28	TRBD2	TRBJ2-7	-	TGTGCCAGCAGGACCGGGACTAGCGGGGGTTTAACCTACGAGCAGTACTTC	CASRTGTSGGLTYEQYF
TRBV6-6	-	TRBJ2-3	once	TGTGCCAGCAGTTACGGCGGGAAGGGAGATACGCAGTATTTT	CASSYGGKGDTQYF
TRBV4-3	-	TRBJ1-1	-	TGCGCCAGCAGCCAAGAAGTCAGGGCCCGGAACACTGAAGCTTTCTTT	CASSQEVRARNTEAFF